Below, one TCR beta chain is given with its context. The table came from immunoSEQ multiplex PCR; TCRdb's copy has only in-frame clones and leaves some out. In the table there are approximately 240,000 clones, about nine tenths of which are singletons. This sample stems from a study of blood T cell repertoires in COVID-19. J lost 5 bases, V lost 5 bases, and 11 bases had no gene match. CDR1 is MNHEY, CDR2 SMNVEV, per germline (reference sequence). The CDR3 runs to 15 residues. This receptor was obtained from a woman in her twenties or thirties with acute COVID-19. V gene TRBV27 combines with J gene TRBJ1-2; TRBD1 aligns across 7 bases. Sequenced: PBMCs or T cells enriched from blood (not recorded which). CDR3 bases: TGTGCCAGCAGTCCGAATCGGGACAGCAAATATGGCTACACCTTC. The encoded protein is CASSPNRDSKYGYTF.